This T cell receptor beta chain originates from a study of control samples from healthy donors and cancer patients. The CDR3 length is 18 residues. The germline CDR1 and CDR2 sequences are MNHEY and SMNVEV (reference sequence). V lost 5 bases, J lost 0 bases, and 17 bases lay in between. The assay was immunoSEQ multiplex PCR, and TCRdb's table has in-frame clones only and misses some. The table has over 150,000 clones, just under 95% seen once. The table lists this clone with a count of one. Material for sequencing was blood. The J gene is TRBJ1-6, the V gene TRBV27, with TRBD1 as a possible D gene (6 bases). The receptor comes from a man in his forties or fifties in good health. In nucleotides, the CDR3 is TGTGCCAGCAGTCAATTCGGGGGGGCGCCCTCCTATAATTCACCCCTCCACTTT. As protein: CASSQFGGAPSYNSPLHF.